This section outlines one T cell receptor beta chain sequence together with its context. As yet, its antigen is unknown. MiXCR, applied by TCRdb to the 5' RACE reads, yields one record per CDR3 protein. The sample holds about 110,000 distinct CDR3 sequences, over 15% seen once. This sample is part of a study of T-cell memory formation after mild COVID-19. Study-level points and caveats: Among CD4+ contracting clones, most were CM and EM, and CD8+ ones EMRA.

V was pared by 6 bases and J by 6 bases, with 15 bases between. The CDR3 totals 13 residues. CDR1 MNHNY and CDR2 SVGAGI come from the germline V gene (reference sequence). The chain recombines TRBV6-6 with TRBJ2-7, with D possibly matching TRBD1 (5 bases). Source material: PBMCs or a T cell subset sorted from them (not recorded which). This TCR was recovered from a man aged 18 to 29 who had mild COVID-19 (a few samples of this study predate the infection). Cell type and time point are not known. CDR3 DNA sequence: TGTGCCAGCAGCGCCGCAGGGTTAAGCGAGCAGTACTTC. This translates into CASSAAGLSEQYF.